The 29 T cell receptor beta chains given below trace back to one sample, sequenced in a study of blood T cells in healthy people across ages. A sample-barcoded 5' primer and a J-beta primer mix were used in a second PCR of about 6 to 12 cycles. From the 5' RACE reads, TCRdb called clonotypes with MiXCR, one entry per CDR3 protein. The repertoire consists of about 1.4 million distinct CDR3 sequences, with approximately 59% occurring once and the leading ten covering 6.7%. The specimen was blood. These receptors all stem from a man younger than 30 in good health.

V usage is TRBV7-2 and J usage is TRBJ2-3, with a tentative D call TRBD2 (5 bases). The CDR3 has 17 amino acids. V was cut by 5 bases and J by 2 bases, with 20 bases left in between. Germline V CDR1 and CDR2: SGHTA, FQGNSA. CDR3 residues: CASSPGLGVRVTDTQYF. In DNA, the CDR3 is TGTGCCAGCAGCCCGGGCCTCGGGGTGAGGGTCACAGATACGCAGTATTTT.

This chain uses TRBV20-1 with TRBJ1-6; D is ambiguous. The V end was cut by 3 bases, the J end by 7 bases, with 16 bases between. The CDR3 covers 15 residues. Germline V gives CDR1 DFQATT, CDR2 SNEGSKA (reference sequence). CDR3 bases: TGCAGTGCTAGTACGACCGGACGGAAGAATTCACCCCTCCACTTT. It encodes CSASTTGRKNSPLHF.

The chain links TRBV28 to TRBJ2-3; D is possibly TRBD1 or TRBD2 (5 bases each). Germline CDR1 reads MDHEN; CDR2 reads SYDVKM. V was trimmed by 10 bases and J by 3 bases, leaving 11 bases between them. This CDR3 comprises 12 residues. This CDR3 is CATGTATDTQYF. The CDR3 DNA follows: TGTGCCACCGGGACGGCGACAGATACGCAGTATTTT.

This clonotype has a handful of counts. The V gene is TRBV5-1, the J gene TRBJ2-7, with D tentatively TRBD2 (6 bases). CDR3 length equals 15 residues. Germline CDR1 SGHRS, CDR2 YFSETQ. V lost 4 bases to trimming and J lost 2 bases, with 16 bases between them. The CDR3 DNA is TGCGCCAGCAGCCCGAGCGGGTCTAACCCCTACGAGCAGTACTTC. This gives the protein CASSPSGSNPYEQYF.

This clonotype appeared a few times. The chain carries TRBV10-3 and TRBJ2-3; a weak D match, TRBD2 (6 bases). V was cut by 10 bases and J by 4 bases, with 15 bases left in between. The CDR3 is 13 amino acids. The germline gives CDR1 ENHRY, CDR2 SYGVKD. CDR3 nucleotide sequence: TGTGCCACAGGAGGGCCTGGTTCAGATACGCAGTATTTT. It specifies CATGGPGSDTQYF.

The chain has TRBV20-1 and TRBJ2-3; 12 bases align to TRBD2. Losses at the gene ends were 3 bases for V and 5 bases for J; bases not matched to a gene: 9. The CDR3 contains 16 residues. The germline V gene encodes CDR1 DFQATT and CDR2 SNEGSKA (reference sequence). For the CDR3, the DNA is TGCAGTGCTAGGGGGTCTCCGGGACTAGCGGGAGATACGCAGTATTTT. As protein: CSARGSPGLAGDTQYF.

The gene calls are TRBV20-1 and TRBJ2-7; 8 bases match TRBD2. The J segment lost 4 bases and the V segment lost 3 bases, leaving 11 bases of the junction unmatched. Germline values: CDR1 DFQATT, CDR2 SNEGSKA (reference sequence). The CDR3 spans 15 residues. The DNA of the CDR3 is TGCAGTGCTAGCCCCCCTGCAGCGGGGGATTACGAGCAGTACTTC. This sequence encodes CSASPPAAGDYEQYF.

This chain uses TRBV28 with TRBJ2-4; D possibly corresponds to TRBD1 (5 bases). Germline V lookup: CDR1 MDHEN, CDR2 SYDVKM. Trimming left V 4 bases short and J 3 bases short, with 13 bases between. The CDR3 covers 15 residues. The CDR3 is CASSCRDLHKNIQYF. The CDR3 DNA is TGTGCCAGCAGTTGCAGGGATTTGCACAAAAACATTCAGTACTTC. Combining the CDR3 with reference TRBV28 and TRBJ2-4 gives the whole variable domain DVKVTQSSRYLVKRTGEKVFLECVQDMDHENMFWYRQDPGLGLRLIYFSYDVKMKEKGDIPEGYSVSREKKERFSLILESASTNQTSMYLCASSCRDLHKNIQYFGAGTRLSVL.

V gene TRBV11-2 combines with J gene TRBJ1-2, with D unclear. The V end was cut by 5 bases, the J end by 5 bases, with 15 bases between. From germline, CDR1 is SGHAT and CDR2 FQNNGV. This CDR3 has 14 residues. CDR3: CASSPFGRAYGYTF. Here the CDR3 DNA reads TGTGCCAGCAGCCCATTCGGACGGGCGTATGGCTACACCTTC.

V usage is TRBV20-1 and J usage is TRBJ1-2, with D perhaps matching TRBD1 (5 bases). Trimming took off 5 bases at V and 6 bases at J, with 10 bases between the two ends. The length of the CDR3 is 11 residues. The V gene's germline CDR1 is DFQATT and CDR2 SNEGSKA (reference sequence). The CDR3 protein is CSAYRQNGYTF. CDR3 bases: TGCAGTGCTTACCGACAGAATGGCTACACCTTC.

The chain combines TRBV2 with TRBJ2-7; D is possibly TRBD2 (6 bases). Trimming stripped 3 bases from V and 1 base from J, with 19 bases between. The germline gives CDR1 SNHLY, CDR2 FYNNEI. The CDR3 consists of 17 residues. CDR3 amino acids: CASSDRYSQRVSYEQYF. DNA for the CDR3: TGTGCCAGCAGTGACCGTTATAGCCAGCGGGTGTCCTACGAGCAGTACTTC.

The CDR3 is CASKLTIGGRNEQYF. CDR3 nucleotides: TGCGCCAGCAAATTGACGATAGGGGGAAGAAACGAGCAGTACTTC. V gene TRBV5-1 combines with J gene TRBJ2-5; perhaps TRBD1 as D (6 bases). The end of the DNA is better explained by TRBJ2-7, so the J call may be wrong. The CDR3 is 15 amino acids. The germline gives CDR1 SGHRS, CDR2 YFSETQ.

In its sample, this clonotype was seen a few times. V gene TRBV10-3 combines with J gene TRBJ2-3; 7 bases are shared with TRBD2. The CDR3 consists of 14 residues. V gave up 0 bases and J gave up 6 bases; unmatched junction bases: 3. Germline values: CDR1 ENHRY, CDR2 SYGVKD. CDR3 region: CAISESRGSDTQYF. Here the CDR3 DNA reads TGTGCCATCAGTGAGTCGCGGGGGTCTGATACGCAGTATTTT.

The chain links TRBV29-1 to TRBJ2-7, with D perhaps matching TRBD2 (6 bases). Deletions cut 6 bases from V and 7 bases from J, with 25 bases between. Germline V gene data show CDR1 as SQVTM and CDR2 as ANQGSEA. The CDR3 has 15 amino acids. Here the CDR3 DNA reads TGCAGCGTACCCAGTCTAGCGATCGCCTACAATGAGCAGTACTTC. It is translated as CSVPSLAIAYNEQYF.

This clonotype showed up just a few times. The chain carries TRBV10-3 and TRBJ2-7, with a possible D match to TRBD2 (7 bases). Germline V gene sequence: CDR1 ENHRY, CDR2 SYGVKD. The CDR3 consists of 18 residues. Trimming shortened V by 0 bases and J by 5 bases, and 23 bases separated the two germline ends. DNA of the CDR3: TGTGCCATCAGTGAGTCGTTCGGGGGCCAGCGGGAAGGCGACGAGCAGTACTTC. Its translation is CAISESFGGQREGDEQYF.

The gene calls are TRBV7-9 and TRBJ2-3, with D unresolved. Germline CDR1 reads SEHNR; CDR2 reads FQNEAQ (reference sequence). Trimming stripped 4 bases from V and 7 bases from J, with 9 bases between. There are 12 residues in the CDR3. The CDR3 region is CASSSPPNTQYF. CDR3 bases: TGTGCCAGCAGCTCACCCCCTAATACGCAGTATTTT. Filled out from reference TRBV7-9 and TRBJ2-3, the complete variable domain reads DTGVSQNPRHKITKRGQNVTFRCDPISEHNRLYWYRQTLGQGPEFLTYFQNEAQLEKSRLLSDRFSAERPKGSFSTLEIQRTEQGDSAMYLCASSSPPNTQYFGPGTRLTVL.

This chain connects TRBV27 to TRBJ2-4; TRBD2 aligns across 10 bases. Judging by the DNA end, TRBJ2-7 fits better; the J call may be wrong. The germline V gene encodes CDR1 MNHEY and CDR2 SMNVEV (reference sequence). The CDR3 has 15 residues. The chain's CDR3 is CASSRGLADPYEQYF. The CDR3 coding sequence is TGTGCCAGCAGTCGCGGACTAGCGGACCCCTACGAGCAGTACTTC.

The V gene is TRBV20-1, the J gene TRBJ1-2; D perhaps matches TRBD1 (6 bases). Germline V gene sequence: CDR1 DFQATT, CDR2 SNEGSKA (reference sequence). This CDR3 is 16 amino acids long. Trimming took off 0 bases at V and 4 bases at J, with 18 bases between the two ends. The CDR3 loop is CSARDSSFTGTYGYTF. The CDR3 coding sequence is TGCAGTGCTAGAGACTCCTCCTTTACAGGGACCTATGGCTACACCTTC.

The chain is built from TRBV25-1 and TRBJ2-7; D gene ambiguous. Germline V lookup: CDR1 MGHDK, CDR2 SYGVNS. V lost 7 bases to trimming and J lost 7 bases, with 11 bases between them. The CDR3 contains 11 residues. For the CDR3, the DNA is TGTGCCAGCAACACGGCTGGGGAGCAGTACTTC. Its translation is CASNTAGEQYF.

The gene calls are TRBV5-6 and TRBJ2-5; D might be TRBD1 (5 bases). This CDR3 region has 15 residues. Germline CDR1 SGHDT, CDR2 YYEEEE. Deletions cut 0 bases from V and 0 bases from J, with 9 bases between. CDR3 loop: CASSLDEQDQETQYF. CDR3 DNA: TGTGCCAGCAGCTTGGATGAACAGGACCAAGAGACCCAGTACTTC.

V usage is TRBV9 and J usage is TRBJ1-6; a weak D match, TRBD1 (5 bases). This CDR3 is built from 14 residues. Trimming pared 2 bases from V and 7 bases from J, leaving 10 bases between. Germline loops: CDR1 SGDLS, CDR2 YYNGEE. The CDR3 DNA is TGTGCCAGCAGCGTCCGACAGAGAAATTCACCCCTCCACTTT. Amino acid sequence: CASSVRQRNSPLHF.

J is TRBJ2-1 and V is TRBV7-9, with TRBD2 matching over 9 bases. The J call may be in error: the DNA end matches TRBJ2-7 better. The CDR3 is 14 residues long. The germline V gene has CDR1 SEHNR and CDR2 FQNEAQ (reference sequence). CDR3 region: CASSSSGKFYEQYF. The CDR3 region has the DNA TGTGCCAGCAGCTCTAGCGGGAAATTTTACGAGCAGTACTTC.

CDR3 protein: CASSQDLAGRSYNEQFF. Written as DNA, the CDR3 is TGTGCCAGCAGCCAAGATTTGGCAGGCCGATCCTACAATGAGCAGTTCTTC. The J gene is TRBJ2-1, the V gene TRBV14; D not certain. Trimming took off 0 bases at V and 1 base at J, with 13 bases between the two ends. The germline V gene encodes CDR1 SGHDN and CDR2 FVKESK. This CDR3 spans 17 amino acids. Full variable domain (remainder filled in from reference TRBV14 and TRBJ2-1): EAGVTQFPSHSVIEKGQTVTLRCDPISGHDNLYWYRRVMGKEIKFLLHFVKESKQDESGMPNNRFLAERTGGTYSTLKVQPAELEDSGVYFCASSQDLAGRSYNEQFFGPGTRLTVL.

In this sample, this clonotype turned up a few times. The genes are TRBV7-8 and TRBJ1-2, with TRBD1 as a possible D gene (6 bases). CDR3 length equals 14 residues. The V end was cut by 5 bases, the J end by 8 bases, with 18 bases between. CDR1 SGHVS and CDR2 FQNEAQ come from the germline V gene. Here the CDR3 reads CASSPARQAPGYTF. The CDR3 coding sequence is TGTGCCAGCAGCCCTGCCCGACAGGCCCCCGGCTACACCTTC.

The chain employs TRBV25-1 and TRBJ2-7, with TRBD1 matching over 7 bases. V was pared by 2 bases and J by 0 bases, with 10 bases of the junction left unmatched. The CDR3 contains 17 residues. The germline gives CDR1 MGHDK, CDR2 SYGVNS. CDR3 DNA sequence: TGTGCCAGCAGTGAAGGACAGGTCCTTATCAGCTCCTACGAGCAGTACTTC. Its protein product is CASSEGQVLISSYEQYF.

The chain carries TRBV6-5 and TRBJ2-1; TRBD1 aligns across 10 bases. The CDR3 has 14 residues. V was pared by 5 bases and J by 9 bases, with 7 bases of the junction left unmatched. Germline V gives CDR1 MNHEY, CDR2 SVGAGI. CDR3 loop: CASSPRQGAGEQFF. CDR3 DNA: TGTGCCAGCAGTCCGAGACAGGGGGCGGGTGAGCAGTTCTTC.

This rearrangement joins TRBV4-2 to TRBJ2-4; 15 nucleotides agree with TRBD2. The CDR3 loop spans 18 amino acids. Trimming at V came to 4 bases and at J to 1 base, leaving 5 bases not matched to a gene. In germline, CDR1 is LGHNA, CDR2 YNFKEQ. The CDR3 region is CASSLGTSGGLAKNIQYF. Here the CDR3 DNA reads TGTGCCAGCAGCCTCGGGACTAGCGGGGGGTTGGCCAAAAACATTCAGTACTTC.

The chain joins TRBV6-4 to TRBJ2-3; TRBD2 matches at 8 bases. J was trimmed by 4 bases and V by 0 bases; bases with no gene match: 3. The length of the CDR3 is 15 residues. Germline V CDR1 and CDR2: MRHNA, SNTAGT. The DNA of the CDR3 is TGTGCCAGCAGTGACTCACGAGCGGGGGCAGATACGCAGTATTTT. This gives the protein CASSDSRAGADTQYF.

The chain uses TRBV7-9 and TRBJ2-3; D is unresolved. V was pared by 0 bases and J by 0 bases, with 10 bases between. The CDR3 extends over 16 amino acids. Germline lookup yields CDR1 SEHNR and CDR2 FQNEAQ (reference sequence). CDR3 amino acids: CASSLAYGPSTDTQYF. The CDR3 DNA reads TGTGCCAGCAGCTTAGCATACGGGCCTAGCACAGATACGCAGTATTTT.